Presented here are 24 T cell receptor beta chains from one specimen sequenced in a study of regulatory T cells in long-lasting Graves disease. With iRepertoire HTBI primers and Arm-PCR of CDR3 regions, TCR beta libraries were built. TCRdb ran MiXCR on the multiplex PCR reads and lists one entry per CDR3 protein. Of around 460,000 distinct CDR3 sequences in the sample, around a fifth were seen once. The time point was: persistent/refractory GD, antithyroid drugs over 5 years with positive TRAb. Construction of the TCR library relied on RNA isolated from PBMCs. The sequencing here drew on peripheral blood mononuclear cells (PBMCs), taken when the disease was refractory, from a patient treated with antithyroid drugs. Every receptor here comes from a female donor with Graves disease.

This clonotype was recorded only once. A much larger clone lies one base from this, so it may be a read error. The conserved closing phenylalanine or tryptophan is absent in this CDR3, likely reflecting a read error. The chain employs TRBV30 and TRBJ1-1, with D unclear. The CDR3 spans 14 residues. V lost 2 bases and J 2 bases, leaving 12 bases between the germline ends. The germline gives CDR1 GTSNPN, CDR2 SVGIG (reference sequence). The CDR3 loop is CAWSSGHSNTEAFS. CDR3 sequence (DNA): TGTGCCTGGAGTTCCGGGCACTCAAACACTGAAGCTTTCTCT.

This clonotype was recorded many times. V is TRBV28 and J is TRBJ2-5; tentative D call: TRBD2 (6 bases). CDR1 is MDHEN and CDR2 is SYDVKM in the germline V gene. The CDR3 sequence is 16 residues long. V shed 5 bases and J shed 1 base, with 17 bases lying between them. The CDR3 DNA is TGTGCCAGCAGTCCCAGGACTACTCCGAGCCAAGAGACCCAGTACTTC. Its translation is CASSPRTTPSQETQYF.

This clonotype came up many times. The CDR3 nucleotides are TGCAGTGCTAAGCCCCCCCTAGCGGGGTCCTACGAGCAGTACTTC. Its protein is CSAKPPLAGSYEQYF. The rearrangement uses TRBV20-1 and TRBJ2-7, with 9 bases fitting TRBD2. CDR1 DFQATT and CDR2 SNEGSKA come from the germline V gene (reference sequence). The CDR3 runs to 15 residues. V lost 4 bases to trimming and J lost 1 base; unmatched junction nucleotides: 8.

This clonotype occurred a few times. V usage is TRBV28 and J usage is TRBJ1-1; D is possibly TRBD1 (5 bases). V was clipped by 3 bases and J by 7 bases, with 12 bases between them. Per the germline V gene, CDR1 is MDHEN and CDR2 is SYDVKM. The CDR3 sequence is 13 residues long. The CDR3 here is CASSLEGVGEAFF. CDR3 DNA: TGTGCCAGCAGTTTGGAAGGGGTGGGTGAAGCTTTCTTT.

The chain has TRBV7-2 and TRBJ1-4; the D is unclear. Germline lookup yields CDR1 SGHTA and CDR2 FQGNSA. This CDR3 spans 14 amino acids. With 5 bases removed from V and 7 bases from J, the gap between germline ends came to 14 bases. CDR3 sequence: CASSPTGILEKLFF. In DNA form, the CDR3 reads TGTGCCAGCAGCCCGACGGGTATTCTTGAAAAACTGTTTTTT.

The chain joins TRBV28 to TRBJ2-1; 11 nucleotides agree with TRBD2. The germline V gene has CDR1 MDHEN and CDR2 SYDVKM. This CDR3 is built from 15 residues. V lost 6 bases to trimming and J lost 8 bases; unmatched junction nucleotides: 9. In DNA, the CDR3 is TGTGCCAGCAGCCAAACTAGCGGGAGTTCCGATGAGCAGTTCTTC. This sequence encodes CASSQTSGSSDEQFF.

This clonotype occurred many times. The V call is TRBV28, the J call TRBJ1-1, with 7 bases aligning to TRBD1. CDR3 length: 16 amino acids. The germline CDR1 and CDR2 sequences are MDHEN and SYDVKM. The trim removed 6 bases at V and 0 bases at J, leaving 10 bases unmatched. The CDR3 DNA reads TGTGCCAGCAGCCCGACAGGGTTGGAGATGAACACTGAAGCTTTCTTT. Amino acids: CASSPTGLEMNTEAFF.

This clonotype was detected ten times or more. The chain recombines TRBV25-1 with TRBJ2-2; 9 bases agree with TRBD1. The germline V gene encodes CDR1 MGHDK and CDR2 SYGVNS. This CDR3 is 15 amino acids long. J was trimmed by 5 bases and V by 3 bases; bases with no gene match: 4. In DNA form, the CDR3 reads TGTGCCAGCAGTGAGGACAGGGGAAGGACCGGGGAGCTGTTTTTT. Translating gives CASSEDRGRTGELFF.

This clonotype was counted only a few times. The chain employs TRBV4-1 and TRBJ2-5; 8 bases align to TRBD2. The CDR3 loop spans 14 amino acids. Germline V lookup: CDR1 MGHRA, CDR2 YSYEKL. Losses at the gene ends were 1 base for V and 5 bases for J; bases not matched to a gene: 3. CDR3 in amino acids: CASSQGLAYETQYF. As DNA, the CDR3 is TGCGCCAGCAGCCAAGGACTAGCGTACGAGACCCAGTACTTC.

The V gene is TRBV19, the J gene TRBJ2-7; TRBD2 aligns across 8 bases. The CDR3 totals 18 residues. Trimming took 3 bases from V and 0 from J; bases not matched to a gene: 13. CDR1 is LNHDA and CDR2 is SQIVND in the germline V gene (reference sequence). This CDR3 is CASSIGPFSGVISYEQYF. As DNA, the CDR3 is TGTGCCAGTAGTATCGGGCCGTTTAGCGGGGTCATCTCCTACGAGCAGTACTTC.

As for this clonotype: Compared with germline, one end of the junction differs, possibly owing to a read error. The rearrangement links TRBV12-3 or TRBV12-4 to TRBJ1-5, with no clear D. The CDR3 consists of 14 residues. Here the CDR3 reads CASSLDGFNRPQHF. The DNA of the CDR3 is TGTGCCAGCAGTTTGGACGGATTCAATCGGCCCCAGCATTTT.

The chain has TRBV11-2 and TRBJ2-7; D is ambiguous. V dropped 2 bases and J dropped 3 bases, with 17 bases sitting between them. CDR3 length: 16 residues. Germline values: CDR1 SGHAT, CDR2 FQNNGV. The CDR3 reads CASSLTGQLHIYEQYF. For the CDR3, the DNA is TGTGCCAGCAGCTTAACGGGTCAGCTACATATCTACGAGCAGTACTTC.

The chain carries TRBV6-5 and TRBJ2-1; 7 bases fit TRBD2. From germline, CDR1 is MNHEY and CDR2 SVGAGI. The V and J ends lost 2 bases and 7 bases, in that order; junction bases with no gene match: 5. This CDR3 has 14 amino acids. The CDR3 DNA reads TGTGCCAGCAGTTACGTTGGTAGCGGGAATGAGCAGTTCTTC. Its translation is CASSYVGSGNEQFF.

This clonotype occurred many times. V and J are TRBV12-3 or TRBV12-4 and TRBJ1-5, with D unresolved. The CDR3 is made up of 14 amino acids. V was trimmed by 3 bases and J by 3 bases, leaving 9 bases between them. The CDR3 DNA reads as TGTGCCAGCAGTTTTCCCCAGCTCAATCAGCCCCAGCATTTT. Translated, it gives CASSFPQLNQPQHF.

This clonotype appeared many times. The rearrangement joins TRBV6-2 or TRBV6-3 to TRBJ1-5; weak D call: TRBD1 (5 bases). CDR3 length equals 13 residues. V dropped 8 bases and J dropped 7 bases, with 15 bases sitting between them. The V gene's germline CDR1 is MNHEY and CDR2 SVGEGT. The CDR3 sequence is CASLQATRQPQHF. CDR3 bases: TGTGCCAGCCTACAGGCTACGAGACAGCCCCAGCATTTT.

The CDR3 here is CASRTTGRSQPQHF. The CDR3 bases are TGTGCCAGCAGAACGACAGGGCGAAGTCAGCCCCAGCATTTT. The rearrangement joins TRBV6-1 to TRBJ1-5, with TRBD1 identical over 7 bases. Unmatched junction bases numbered 8, after V lost 6 bases and J lost 6 bases. Germline V gene data show CDR1 as MNHNS and CDR2 as SASEGT. This CDR3 is built from 14 residues.

This clonotype was observed at least ten times. This chain links TRBV29-1 with TRBJ2-7; D may be TRBD1 or TRBD2 (5 bases each). Per germline, CDR1 SQVTM and CDR2 ANQGSEA. V was cut by 4 bases and J by 6 bases, with 16 bases left in between. This CDR3 has 13 amino acids. In DNA, the CDR3 is TGCAGCGTTGTCGGCTGGGGGATCGGCGAGCAGTACTTC. Its translation: CSVVGWGIGEQYF.

Here the CDR3 reads CASSSSGQVNGYTF. The CDR3 coding sequence is TGTGCCAGTAGTTCCTCGGGACAAGTGAACGGCTACACCTTC. The rearrangement joins TRBV19 to TRBJ1-2; D is perhaps TRBD1 (6 bases). The germline V gene has CDR1 LNHDA and CDR2 SQIVND (reference sequence). This CDR3 has 14 amino acids. V was shortened by 5 bases and J by 8 bases, with 18 bases between the two germline ends.

This clonotype was counted between two and nine times. V and J are TRBV7-9 and TRBJ1-1; unclear D gene. The CDR3 is made up of 16 amino acids. Trimming took 5 bases from V and 1 from J, leaving 17 bases between them. CDR1 and CDR2 from the germline V gene are SEHNR and FQNEAQ (reference sequence). CDR3: CASSPGLQEKNTEAFF. The CDR3 DNA sequence: TGTGCCAGCAGCCCAGGACTTCAAGAAAAGAACACTGAAGCTTTCTTT.

This clonotype turned up a few times. The chain is built from TRBV5-1 and TRBJ1-4; D is perhaps TRBD1 (5 bases). The germline V gene encodes CDR1 SGHRS and CDR2 YFSETQ. This CDR3 is 15 amino acids long. Trimming left V 0 bases short and J 7 bases short, with 13 bases between. DNA for the CDR3: TGCGCCAGCAGCTTGGGATATCAGCAGGGTGAAAAACTGTTTTTT. It yields the protein CASSLGYQQGEKLFF.

This clonotype was recorded a few times. CDR3 residues: CSGVLGPGAQHF. In DNA, the CDR3 is TGCAGTGGGGTCCTGGGCCCGGGGGCCCAGCATTTT. The chain employs TRBV20-1 and TRBJ1-5; maybe TRBD1 (5 bases). The CDR3 consists of 12 residues. In germline, CDR1 is DFQATT, CDR2 SNEGSKA (reference sequence). V lost 7 bases and J lost 11, with 18 bases in between.

This clonotype has a handful of counts. The chain carries TRBV6-5 and TRBJ2-1; D ambiguous. Trimming cost V 3 bases and J 6 bases, with 6 bases left between them. Per the germline V gene, CDR1 is MNHEY and CDR2 is SVGAGI. The CDR3 runs to 12 residues. CDR3 nucleotides: TGTGCCAGCAGTTATTGGGGCAATGAGCAGTTCTTC. Encoded protein: CASSYWGNEQFF.

The rearrangement uses TRBV28 and TRBJ2-7; D possibly corresponds to TRBD2 (6 bases). Germline-derived CDR1 and CDR2 are MDHEN and SYDVKM. The CDR3 has 16 amino acids. V lost 3 bases, J lost 5 bases, and 20 bases lay in between. The CDR3 sequence: CASSFRHGGRIDEQYF. The CDR3 DNA sequence: TGTGCCAGCAGTTTCCGTCATGGAGGGAGAATCGACGAGCAGTACTTC. Full variable domain (missing parts from reference TRBV28 and TRBJ2-7): DVKVTQSSRYLVKRTGEKVFLECVQDMDHENMFWYRQDPGLGLRLIYFSYDVKMKEKGDIPEGYSVSREKKERFSLILESASTNQTSMYLCASSFRHGGRIDEQYFGPGTRLTVT.

The rearrangement uses TRBV29-1 and TRBJ1-3; D remains unclear. Germline CDR1 is SQVTM and CDR2 is ANQGSEA. The CDR3 length is 12 residues. Deletions cut 2 bases from V and 5 bases from J, with 7 bases between. CDR3 sequence reads: CSVETVRNTIYF. DNA for the CDR3: TGCAGCGTTGAAACAGTCAGAAACACCATATATTTT.